This T cell receptor beta chain was sequenced for a study of blood T cell repertoires in COVID-19. About the research overall: The United States, Italy and Spain provided the acute and convalescent COVID-19 samples. The cDNA or gDNA used as material had been derived from T cells, B-cell-depleted T cells, or PBMCs.

The authors' processing: Cell counts per sample came from amplifying reference gene primers. Sequencing was performed with immunoSEQ multiplex PCR; in TCRdb, only in-frame clones are kept and a portion is missing. Clonal size and the V and J genes are those of that table, whereas D and trimming came from the DNA. This table has about 220,000 clones, more than 70% appearing once. Germline assignment: CDR1 MNHNS and CDR2 SASEGT. The CDR3 totals 18 residues. With 2 bases clipped from V and 0 bases from J, the junction kept 12 bases outside the gene matches. Sequenced input: peripheral blood. The chain has TRBV6-1 and TRBJ2-5; 7 bases map to TRBD1. The source is a human donor in a cohort sampled during active COVID-19. This CDR3 is CASSELGGTGAYQETQYF. CDR3 DNA: TGTGCCAGCAGTGAATTAGGAGGCACAGGGGCGTACCAAGAGACCCAGTACTTC.